This TCR beta chain was documented in a study of a mutant IDH1 vaccine in newly diagnosed glioma. Background on the study: Investigators started vaccination 4-6 weeks after radiotherapy alone, or with temozolomide cycles.

Documented time point: week 23, last vaccination. Vaccination used 300 ug of mutant IDH1 20-mer peptide per dose, with topical imiquimod. There were new WHO grade 3 or 4 astrocytomas in the donors, and these were IDH1-mutant and ATRX-lost. With regard to this clone: The antigen remains unidentified.

Clones were sequenced by immunoSEQ multiplex PCR, and TCRdb holds only the in-frame ones, with some missing. The sample comprises 60,000 to 85,000 clones, around 85% of which are singletons, and over 0.6% rests with the top ten. The receptor was derived from a woman aged 50 to 65 with glioma. Here the sequenced sample was PBMCs, taken from a glioma patient whose treatment included an IDH1 peptide vaccine.

The CDR3 DNA follows: TGTGCCAGCAGTTCCCCGACAGGGGTTTGGTATGGCTACACCTTC. Protein product: CASSSPTGVWYGYTF. The chain recombines TRBV28 with TRBJ1-2; 8 bases are a match to TRBD1. CDR3 size: 15 residues. With V trimmed by 4 bases and J by 5 bases, 9 bases remained unmatched. Per the germline V gene, CDR1 is MDHEN and CDR2 is SYDVKM.